Below are 10 T cell receptor beta chains sequenced from a single sample in a study of cytomegalovirus exposure and HLA in healthy donors. PCR amplification relied on 60 Vbeta primers (plus 13 Jbeta primers). Libraries were prepared by immunoSEQ multiplex PCR; TCRdb keeps only in-frame clonotypes and omits some of them. The sample has about 98,000 clones; more than 60% are singletons. The sample consisted of PBMCs. All receptors come from a man aged 55 to 69 in good health and CMV-seropositive.

In DNA form, the CDR3 reads TGTGCCAGCAGTAAGGACAGGAAAACCTACGAGCAGTACTTC. As protein: CASSKDRKTYEQYF. This chain uses TRBV2 with TRBJ2-7; 7 nucleotides agree with TRBD1. CDR1 and CDR2 from the germline V gene are SNHLY and FYNNEI. This CDR3 spans 14 amino acids. The ends lost 5 bases at V and 2 bases at J; junction bases unmatched: 6.

The V gene is TRBV2, the J gene TRBJ2-7; 13 nucleotides line up with TRBD2. Germline V gene lookup returns CDR1 SNHLY and CDR2 FYNNEI. The ends lost 6 bases at V and 3 bases at J; junction bases unmatched: 2. CDR3 size: 14 residues. CDR3 region: CASSRLAGGYEQYF. CDR3 DNA sequence: TGTGCCAGCAGCCGACTAGCGGGGGGCTACGAGCAGTACTTC.

This rearrangement joins TRBV5-1 to TRBJ1-1, with a tentative D call TRBD1 (6 bases). The CDR3 length is 14 residues. Trimming stripped 4 bases from V and 0 bases from J, with 10 bases between. Per germline, CDR1 SGHRS and CDR2 YFSETQ. CDR3 residues: CASSPGTLNTEAFF. The CDR3 coding sequence is TGCGCCAGCAGCCCCGGGACACTGAACACTGAAGCTTTCTTT.

The V call is TRBV9, the J call TRBJ1-3; D is unclear. The CDR3 length is 17 residues. V was trimmed by 3 bases and J by 0 bases, leaving 16 bases between them. Germline loops: CDR1 SGDLS, CDR2 YYNGEE. CDR3 DNA: TGTGCCAGCAGCGATGCCAATCAACGGTTCTCTGGAAACACCATATATTTT. It translates to CASSDANQRFSGNTIYF.

The V and J genes are TRBV12-5 and TRBJ1-4; the D gene is possibly TRBD1 (5 bases). Per germline, CDR1 LGHNT and CDR2 FRNRAP. The V end was cut by 2 bases, the J end by 10 bases, with 11 bases between. This CDR3 comprises 13 residues. The CDR3 is CASGLLSGGKLFF. The CDR3 nucleotides are TGTGCTAGTGGTTTGCTTTCGGGGGGAAAACTGTTTTTT.

The V and J genes are TRBV7-2 and TRBJ2-7, with 8 bases identical to TRBD1. J was trimmed by 4 bases and V by 2 bases; bases with no gene match: 4. The germline V gene encodes CDR1 SGHTA and CDR2 FQGNSA. This CDR3 comprises 14 residues. The CDR3 reads CASSLSRTGYEQYF. DNA of the CDR3: TGTGCCAGCAGCTTAAGTAGGACAGGGTACGAGCAGTACTTC. The variable domain in full, with the rest retrieved from reference TRBV7-2 and TRBJ2-7, is GAGVSQSPSNKVTEKGKDVELRCDPISGHTALYWYRQSLGQGLEFLIYFQGNSAPDKSGLPSDRFSAERTGGSVSTLTIQRTQQEDSAVYLCASSLSRTGYEQYFGPGTRLTVT.

This clone was counted once. This chain connects TRBV28 to TRBJ2-1, with a possible D match to TRBD2 (5 bases). Germline CDR1 MDHEN, CDR2 SYDVKM. This CDR3 spans 17 amino acids. The germline V and J ends were trimmed by 4 bases and 0 bases, with 16 bases remaining between them. CDR3 nucleotides: TGTGCCAGCAGTTCCCCCCGTGGGGAGAGCTCCTACAATGAGCAGTTCTTC. Translating it yields CASSSPRGESSYNEQFF.

J is TRBJ2-7 and V is TRBV15; D not resolved. Looked up from germline, CDR1 is LNHNV and CDR2 is YYDKDF (reference sequence). This CDR3 contains 13 residues. V lost 2 bases to trimming and J lost 7 bases, with 12 bases between them. As DNA, the CDR3 is TGTGCCACCAGCAGACCTGCCCGGCGGGAGCAGTACTTC. Translation gives CATSRPARREQYF.

This clone has only one observation. The chain links TRBV30 to TRBJ2-7; TRBD1 matches 9 bases. With V trimmed by 1 base and J by 4 bases, 8 bases remained unmatched. The CDR3 has 15 amino acids. CDR1 and CDR2 (germline): GTSNPN, SVGIG (reference sequence). As DNA, the CDR3 is TGTGCCTGGAGTGCCCCCGGGGACAGGGATTACGAGCAGTACTTC. Protein product: CAWSAPGDRDYEQYF.

The chain couples TRBV19 to TRBJ2-3, with D unclear. V lost 5 bases and J 3 bases, leaving 3 bases between the germline ends. The CDR3 is 11 amino acids. Per germline, CDR1 LNHDA and CDR2 SQIVND (reference sequence). The CDR3 bases are TGTGCCAGTAGTCTAACAGATACGCAGTATTTT. Its translation: CASSLTDTQYF.